The 7 T cell receptor beta chains in this list originate from one sample, sequenced in a study of cytomegalovirus exposure and HLA in healthy donors. Use of 60 Vbeta and 13 Jbeta primers characterized the PCR. Sequencing used immunoSEQ multiplex PCR; TCRdb keeps in-frame clones, though not all of them. The data contain around 230,000 clones, 78% of them singletons. Source material: PBMCs. These receptor sequences come from a boy aged 5-17 years in good health and CMV-seronegative.

This clone came up once. The chain joins TRBV6-5 to TRBJ1-2, with a tentative D call TRBD1 (6 bases). This CDR3 is 12 amino acids long. Germline CDR1 is MNHEY and CDR2 is SVGAGI. Trimming took 5 bases from V and 7 from J, leaving 11 bases between them. CDR3 sequence reads: CASSPDSFGYTF. The CDR3 nucleotides read TGTGCCAGCAGTCCGGACAGTTTTGGCTACACCTTC.

This clone has just a few counts. This chain uses TRBV5-4 with TRBJ2-5; D is perhaps TRBD2 (5 bases). Germline V gene data show CDR1 as SGHNT and CDR2 as YYREEE (reference sequence). The CDR3 contains 15 residues. Trimming cost V 0 bases and J 3 bases, with 12 bases left between them. The CDR3 DNA reads TGTGCCAGCAGCTTGGGTAGCGCCCGGGAAGAGACCCAGTACTTC. It is translated as CASSLGSAREETQYF.

This sequence joins TRBV29-1 and TRBJ1-1, with 10 nucleotides matching TRBD1. The CDR3 sequence is 13 residues long. Germline V CDR1 and CDR2: SQVTM, ANQGSEA. J gave up 4 bases and V 4 bases, and 3 bases lay outside the gene matches. Written as DNA, the CDR3 is TGCAGCGTTGTGAGGGACAGGGGCACTGAAGCTTTCTTT. The encoded protein is CSVVRDRGTEAFF. The variable domain in full, with the rest retrieved from reference TRBV29-1 and TRBJ1-1, is SAVISQKPSRDICQRGTSLTIQCQVDSQVTMMFWYRQQPGQSLTLIATANQGSEATYESGFVIDKFPISRPNLTFSTLTVSNMSPEDSSIYLCSVVRDRGTEAFFGQGTRLTVV.

V is TRBV11-3 and J is TRBJ2-2; TRBD1 aligns across 8 bases. Germline assignment: CDR1 SGHNT and CDR2 YENEEA. J was trimmed by 5 bases and V by 5 bases; bases with no gene match: 4. The CDR3 runs 14 residues. CDR3 nucleotide sequence: TGTGCCAGCAGCGGCAGGGGGCGGACCGGGGAGCTGTTTTTT. Residues: CASSGRGRTGELFF.

This clone has only a few counts. The chain recombines TRBV7-2 with TRBJ1-5, with D perhaps TRBD1 (6 bases). This CDR3 spans 13 amino acids. V lost 5 bases and J 9 bases, leaving 14 bases between the germline ends. Germline CDR1 reads SGHTA; CDR2 reads FQGNSA. The CDR3 protein is CASSRTAFGPQHF. The CDR3 nucleotides read TGTGCCAGCAGCCGGACAGCTTTCGGGCCCCAGCATTTT. The full variable domain, with the rest looked up from reference TRBV7-2 and TRBJ1-5, is GAGVSQSPSNKVTEKGKDVELRCDPISGHTALYWYRQSLGQGLEFLIYFQGNSAPDKSGLPSDRFSAERTGGSVSTLTIQRTQQEDSAVYLCASSRTAFGPQHFGDGTRLSIL.

The chain links TRBV30 to TRBJ2-5; TRBD2 agrees at 7 bases. The J call is in doubt because the DNA end fits TRBJ2-7 better. The germline gives CDR1 GTSNPN, CDR2 SVGIG (reference sequence). The CDR3 runs to 15 residues. The CDR3 here is CAWSWGGAGGYEQYF. Here the CDR3 DNA reads TGTGCCTGGAGTTGGGGGGGAGCGGGTGGGTACGAGCAGTACTTC.

The gene calls are TRBV7-8 and TRBJ2-5; TRBD2 aligns across 8 bases. The germline gives CDR1 SGHVS, CDR2 FQNEAQ. Trimming took 6 bases from V and 2 from J; bases not matched to a gene: 5. The CDR3 length is 14 residues. CDR3 sequence: CASRNSGGQETQYF. For the CDR3, the DNA is TGTGCCAGCAGGAACAGCGGGGGTCAAGAGACCCAGTACTTC.